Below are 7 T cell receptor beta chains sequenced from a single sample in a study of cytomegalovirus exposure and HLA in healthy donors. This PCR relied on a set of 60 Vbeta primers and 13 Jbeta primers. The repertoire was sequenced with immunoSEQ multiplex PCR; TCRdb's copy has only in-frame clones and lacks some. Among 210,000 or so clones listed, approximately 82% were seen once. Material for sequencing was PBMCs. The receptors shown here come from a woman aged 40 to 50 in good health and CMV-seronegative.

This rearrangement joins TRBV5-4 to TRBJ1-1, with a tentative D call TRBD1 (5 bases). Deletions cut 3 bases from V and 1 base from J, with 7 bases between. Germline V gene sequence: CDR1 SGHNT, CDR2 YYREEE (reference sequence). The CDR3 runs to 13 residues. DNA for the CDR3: TGTGCCAGCAGCTCGACAGAGAACACTGAAGCTTTCTTT. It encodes CASSSTENTEAFF.

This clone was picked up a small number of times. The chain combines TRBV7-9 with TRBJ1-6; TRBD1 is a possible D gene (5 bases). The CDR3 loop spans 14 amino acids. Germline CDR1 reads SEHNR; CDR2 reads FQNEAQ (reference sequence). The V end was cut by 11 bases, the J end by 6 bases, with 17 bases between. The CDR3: CALGGEPSNSPLHF. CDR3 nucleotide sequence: TGTGCCCTGGGGGGGGAGCCGTCTAATTCACCCCTCCACTTT.

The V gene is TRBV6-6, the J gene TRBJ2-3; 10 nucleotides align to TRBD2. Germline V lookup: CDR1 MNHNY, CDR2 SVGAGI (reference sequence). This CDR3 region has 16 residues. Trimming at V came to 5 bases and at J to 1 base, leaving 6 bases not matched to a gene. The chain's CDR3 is CASSPILAGGTDTQYF. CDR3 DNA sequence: TGTGCCAGCAGTCCCATCCTAGCGGGGGGCACAGATACGCAGTATTTT.

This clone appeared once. CDR3 region: CAISEGGNQETQYF. In nucleotides, the CDR3 is TGTGCCATCAGTGAGGGGGGGAACCAAGAGACCCAGTACTTC. The V and J genes are TRBV10-3 and TRBJ2-5; D is possibly TRBD2 (6 bases). Germline V gene sequence: CDR1 ENHRY, CDR2 SYGVKD. The CDR3 covers 14 residues. V was clipped by 2 bases and J by 0 bases, with 7 bases between them.

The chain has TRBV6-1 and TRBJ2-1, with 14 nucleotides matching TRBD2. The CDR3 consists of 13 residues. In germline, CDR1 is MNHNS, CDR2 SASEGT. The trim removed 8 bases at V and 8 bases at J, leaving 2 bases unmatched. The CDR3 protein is CASRGLAGDEQFF. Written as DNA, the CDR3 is TGTGCCAGCCGGGGACTAGCGGGGGATGAGCAGTTCTTC.

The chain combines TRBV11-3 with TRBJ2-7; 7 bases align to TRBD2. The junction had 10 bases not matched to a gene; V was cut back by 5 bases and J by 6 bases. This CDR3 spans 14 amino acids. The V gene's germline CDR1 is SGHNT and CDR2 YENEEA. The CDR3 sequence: CASSGGIGGGEQYF. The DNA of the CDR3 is TGTGCCAGCAGCGGGGGAATAGGCGGGGGCGAGCAGTACTTC.

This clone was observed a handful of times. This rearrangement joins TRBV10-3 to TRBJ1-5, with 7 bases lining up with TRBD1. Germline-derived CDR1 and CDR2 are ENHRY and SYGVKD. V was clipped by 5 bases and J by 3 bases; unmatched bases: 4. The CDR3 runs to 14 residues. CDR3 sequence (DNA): TGTGCCATCAGTAGACAGGGAACCAATCAGCCCCAGCATTTT. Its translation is CAISRQGTNQPQHF.